Detailed here is one T cell receptor beta chain. Its antigen is currently unknown. TCRdb reprocessed the 5' RACE reads and stores each CDR3 protein as one record, lacking DNA. The table lists 420,000 or so distinct CDR3 sequences. This specimen belongs to a study of monozygotic twins with inflammatory bowel disease. Study-level results: In patient repertoires, differing immunosuppressive treatments may have added some variability. Among T cells, the various subtypes were not distinguishable. Clonotypes shared with others were fewer in IBD patients than in healthy twins, especially with disease activity. Inverse Simpson values showed less TCRbeta diversity in IBD patients than in their healthy co-twins.

In germline, CDR1 is MDHEN, CDR2 SYDVKM. The length of the CDR3 is 15 residues. The specimen sequenced was blood. V and J are TRBV28 and TRBJ1-2; TCRdb's D call of TRBD1 is untestable without DNA. This TCR was recovered from a human donor with ulcerative colitis or Crohn's disease, or a healthy co-twin of an affected twin (not recorded which). The chain's CDR3 is CASSLTGGLNYGYTF.